A single sample gave rise to the 31 T cell receptor beta chains below, sequenced in a study of shared clonotypes between healthy human individuals. Profiling relied on immunoSEQ multiplex PCR, and the TCRdb table lists in-frame clones only, not all of them. The sample has approximately 720,000 clones; more than 70% are singletons. Input material: memory CD4+ T cells sorted from blood. The subset here: CD45RA-negative fraction. Receptors originate from a woman in her thirties in good health.

The chain couples TRBV15 to TRBJ1-2, with D hard to call. CDR1 is LNHNV, CDR2 YYDKDF, per germline (reference sequence). The CDR3 has 13 amino acids. V dropped 2 bases and J dropped 3 bases, with 7 bases sitting between them. As DNA, the CDR3 is TGTGCCACCAGCAGACCGGGGTACTATGGCTACACCTTC. Protein sequence: CATSRPGYYGYTF.

V gene TRBV25-1 combines with J gene TRBJ2-7; 10 nucleotides agree with TRBD1. The CDR3 length is 15 residues. Germline V CDR1 and CDR2: MGHDK, SYGVNS. Trimming at V came to 1 base and at J to 4 bases, leaving 4 bases not matched to a gene. The CDR3 DNA sequence: TGTGCCAGCAGTGAATTGGGGGACAGGGGTTACGAGCAGTACTTC. Protein: CASSELGDRGYEQYF.

This clone was counted a few times. The V gene is TRBV19, the J gene TRBJ2-2, with D possibly being TRBD1 (6 bases). The ends were cut back, 6 bases at V and 1 base at J, with 15 bases in the middle. This CDR3 is built from 16 residues. Germline CDR1 reads LNHDA; CDR2 reads SQIVND (reference sequence). The CDR3 nucleotides read TGTGCCAGTAGGGGCTCAGGGGAAGGGAACACCGGGGAGCTGTTTTTT. Its translation: CASRGSGEGNTGELFF. Looking up the rest from reference TRBV19 and TRBJ2-2 gives the full variable domain: DGGITQSPKYLFRKEGQNVTLSCEQNLNHDAMYWYRQDPGQGLRLIYYSQIVNDFQKGDIAEGYSVSREKKESFPLTVTSAQKNPTAFYLCASRGSGEGNTGELFFGEGSRLTVL.

The gene calls are TRBV6-1 and TRBJ1-2, with a possible D match to TRBD1 (6 bases). CDR3 length equals 13 residues. The germline V gene encodes CDR1 MNHNS and CDR2 SASEGT. V was pared by 5 bases and J by 14 bases, with 21 bases between. CDR3 in DNA: TGTGCCAGCAGTACCCAGGGGCCTACAGGGAGTACCTTC. It is translated as CASSTQGPTGSTF.

This rearrangement joins TRBV5-1 to TRBJ1-3, with 8 bases aligning to TRBD1. This CDR3 region has 16 residues. CDR1 is SGHRS and CDR2 is YFSETQ in the germline V gene. Trimming took 2 bases from V and 4 from J; bases not matched to a gene: 8. CDR3: CASSFMAGGAGNTIYF. The CDR3 nucleotides are TGCGCCAGCAGCTTTATGGCAGGGGGCGCGGGAAACACCATATATTTT. Full variable domain (rest looked up from reference TRBV5-1 and TRBJ1-3): KAGVTQTPRYLIKTRGQQVTLSCSPISGHRSVSWYQQTPGQGLQFLFEYFSETQRNKGNFPGRFSGRQFSNSRSEMNVSTLELGDSALYLCASSFMAGGAGNTIYFGEGSWLTVV.

The chain uses TRBV13 and TRBJ1-5; D call uncertain. Per the germline V gene, CDR1 is PRHDT and CDR2 is FYEKMQ (reference sequence). This CDR3 contains 13 residues. V dropped 3 bases and J dropped 2 bases, with 5 bases sitting between them. The CDR3, as DNA: TGTGCCAGCAGCTTGAGTGGCAATCAGCCCCAGCATTTT. As protein: CASSLSGNQPQHF.

The chain carries TRBV10-3 and TRBJ1-5, with D perhaps matching TRBD1 (6 bases). This CDR3 spans 16 amino acids. The germline V gene has CDR1 ENHRY and CDR2 SYGVKD. With 0 bases removed from V and 2 bases from J, the gap between germline ends came to 11 bases. CDR3 loop: CAISESGGQGNQPQHF. The CDR3 nucleotides are TGTGCCATCAGTGAGTCAGGGGGGCAGGGCAATCAGCCCCAGCATTTT.

The chain joins TRBV6-1 to TRBJ2-7; D might be TRBD2 (6 bases). The CDR3 totals 14 residues. Deletions cut 1 base from V and 4 bases from J, with 11 bases between. Germline loops: CDR1 MNHNS, CDR2 SASEGT. CDR3 in amino acids: CASSEGSSGYEQYF. The DNA for the CDR3 is TGTGCCAGCAGTGAAGGATCCAGCGGGTACGAGCAGTACTTC.

This sequence joins TRBV5-4 and TRBJ1-4, with D possibly TRBD1 on 5 matching bases. CDR3 length equals 15 residues. Trimming removed 0 bases from V and 7 bases from J, with 13 bases in between. Germline loops: CDR1 SGHNT, CDR2 YYREEE (reference sequence). The CDR3 DNA reads TGTGCCAGCAGCTTGGGGGCGGGGCTAGGTGAAAAACTGTTTTTT. Protein sequence: CASSLGAGLGEKLFF.

This chain joins TRBV7-2 and TRBJ1-5; D may be TRBD1 (5 bases). The CDR3 is 12 residues long. Trimming shortened V by 0 bases and J by 8 bases, and 5 bases separated the two germline ends. Germline V lookup: CDR1 SGHTA, CDR2 FQGNSA. CDR3 DNA sequence: TGTGCCAGCAGCTTAGCGGGGGAGCCCCAGCATTTT. Protein product: CASSLAGEPQHF.

This clone has more than one count but fewer than ten. V usage is TRBV25-1 and J usage is TRBJ2-7; D may be TRBD1 (6 bases). V shed 6 bases and J shed 3 bases, with 12 bases lying between them. The CDR3 runs 13 residues. Germline assignment: CDR1 MGHDK and CDR2 SYGVNS. CDR3 DNA sequence: TGTGCCAGCAGCCCGGGACAATTCTACGAGCAGTACTTC. Translation gives CASSPGQFYEQYF.

This chain connects TRBV5-1 to TRBJ2-7; 10 positions match TRBD1. Trimming cost V 0 bases and J 6 bases; bases outside gene matches: 3. Germline assignment: CDR1 SGHRS and CDR2 YFSETQ. The length of the CDR3 is 14 residues. The CDR3 loop is CASSLGDRGSEQYF. The CDR3 DNA reads TGCGCCAGCAGCTTGGGGGACAGGGGTAGCGAGCAGTACTTC.

The chain carries TRBV19 and TRBJ2-7, with D tentatively TRBD2 (5 bases). Trimming stripped 3 bases from V and 0 bases from J, with 12 bases between. This CDR3 contains 15 residues. Germline-derived CDR1 and CDR2 are LNHDA and SQIVND (reference sequence). The CDR3 protein is CASSMSQLDSYEQYF. CDR3 DNA sequence: TGTGCCAGTAGTATGAGCCAACTAGACTCCTACGAGCAGTACTTC.

V and J are TRBV6-6 and TRBJ2-1; 8 nucleotides match TRBD2. Per the germline V gene, CDR1 is MNHNY and CDR2 is SVGAGI (reference sequence). The CDR3 consists of 16 residues. V gave up 2 bases and J gave up 8 bases; unmatched junction bases: 11. DNA for the CDR3: TGTGCCAGCAGTTACCGTGAGAGCGGGAGAAAACATGAGCAGTTCTTC. As protein: CASSYRESGRKHEQFF.

The table lists this clone with a count of one. The CDR3 coding sequence is TGTGCCAGCATCGACTTGATCAGTACAGATAATGAAAAACTGTTTTTT. Encoded protein: CASIDLISTDNEKLFF. The chain employs TRBV5-8 and TRBJ1-4; D gene uncertain. The germline gives CDR1 SGHTS, CDR2 YDEGEE. CDR3 length: 16 residues. V was shortened by 6 bases and J by 4 bases, with 19 bases between the two germline ends.

The chain links TRBV28 to TRBJ2-3; D may be TRBD1 (5 bases). With 6 bases removed from V and 6 bases from J, the gap between germline ends came to 10 bases. Germline-derived CDR1 and CDR2 are MDHEN and SYDVKM. This CDR3 has 12 residues. The CDR3 nucleotides are TGTGCCAGCAGGGAACCAGGGGATACGCAGTATTTT. Its translation is CASREPGDTQYF.

The rearrangement links TRBV7-9 to TRBJ2-5; perhaps TRBD2 as D (5 bases). CDR3 length: 14 residues. Between the trimmed V and J ends, which lost 1 base and 2 bases, there was a span of 8 bases. CDR1 and CDR2 (germline): SEHNR, FQNEAQ (reference sequence). CDR3: CASSLDEGQETQYF. The CDR3 DNA reads as TGTGCCAGCAGCTTAGACGAGGGTCAAGAGACCCAGTACTTC.

The chain uses TRBV6-5 and TRBJ1-1, with no clear D. V was trimmed by 6 bases and J by 7 bases, leaving 12 bases between them. Germline lookup yields CDR1 MNHEY and CDR2 SVGAGI. The CDR3 has 12 amino acids. CDR3 residues: CASRARSDEAFF. CDR3 nucleotide sequence: TGTGCCAGCAGGGCAAGGAGCGATGAAGCTTTCTTT.

This sequence joins TRBV25-1 and TRBJ1-4; D remains ambiguous. V was trimmed by 11 bases and J by 5 bases, leaving 15 bases between them. The CDR3 has 13 amino acids. Germline V gene lookup returns CDR1 MGHDK and CDR2 SYGVNS. CDR3 amino acids: CAVQEDYNEKLFF. CDR3 nucleotide sequence: TGTGCCGTTCAAGAGGACTACAATGAAAAACTGTTTTTT.

The V and J genes are TRBV25-1 and TRBJ2-7; D gene uncertain. Trimming cost V 4 bases and J 3 bases, with 7 bases left between them. Per germline, CDR1 MGHDK and CDR2 SYGVNS. The CDR3 loop spans 12 amino acids. The CDR3: CASSANSYEQYF. CDR3 bases: TGTGCCAGCAGTGCGAACAGCTACGAGCAGTACTTC.

This clone was counted once. This chain connects TRBV6-5 to TRBJ2-7, with TRBD1 matching over 9 bases. Germline V gene lookup returns CDR1 MNHEY and CDR2 SVGAGI. This CDR3 has 14 amino acids. V lost 2 bases to trimming and J lost 5 bases; unmatched junction nucleotides: 4. The CDR3 region is CASSYAGQGHEQYF. The CDR3 DNA follows: TGTGCCAGCAGTTACGCGGGACAGGGCCACGAGCAGTACTTC.

This clone was detected once. This chain uses TRBV2 with TRBJ2-1; D unresolved. Germline V CDR1 and CDR2: SNHLY, FYNNEI. This CDR3 is 14 amino acids long. V dropped 4 bases and J dropped 8 bases, with 15 bases sitting between them. The CDR3 DNA reads TGTGCCAGCAGTGGGCTAGTGGGGTTTCATGAGCAGTTCTTC. It specifies CASSGLVGFHEQFF.

V and J are TRBV27 and TRBJ2-5; D not resolved. The CDR3 runs to 11 residues. Trimming removed 6 bases at V and 5 bases at J, with 7 bases between. Germline CDR1 is MNHEY and CDR2 is SMNVEV (reference sequence). CDR3 nucleotides: TGTGCCAGCAGGGTGGTGGAGACCCAGTACTTC. The encoded protein is CASRVVETQYF.

This clone showed up just a few times. The V and J genes are TRBV27 and TRBJ2-1; the D gene is possibly TRBD2 (5 bases). Trimming took 6 bases from V and 5 from J, leaving 11 bases between them. Germline assignment: CDR1 MNHEY and CDR2 SMNVEV (reference sequence). CDR3 length equals 13 residues. CDR3 sequence: CASSTMRDNEQFF. As DNA, the CDR3 is TGTGCCAGCAGCACGATGAGGGACAATGAGCAGTTCTTC.

CDR3 bases: TGTGCCAGCAGTTCTAGAGGTAGGGCCAACGTCCTGACTTTC. This encodes CASSSRGRANVLTF. The chain joins TRBV28 to TRBJ2-6; D is unresolved. Germline loops: CDR1 MDHEN, CDR2 SYDVKM. V was pared by 4 bases and J by 5 bases, with 9 bases between. This CDR3 has 14 amino acids.

This chain links TRBV4-1 with TRBJ1-4; the match to TRBD1 covers 9 bases. The CDR3 consists of 14 residues. With V trimmed by 1 base and J by 8 bases, 2 bases remained unmatched. CDR1 and CDR2 (germline): MGHRA, YSYEKL. CDR3 protein: CASSQGQGVEKLFF. For the CDR3, the DNA is TGCGCCAGCAGCCAAGGACAGGGGGTGGAAAAACTGTTTTTT.

This clone was observed once. The J gene is TRBJ1-1, the V gene TRBV19; D may be TRBD1 (6 bases). The germline V and J ends were trimmed by 5 bases and 0 bases, with 10 bases remaining between them. CDR3 length: 14 amino acids. Germline CDR1 reads LNHDA; CDR2 reads SQIVND (reference sequence). Here the CDR3 reads CASSWGQLNTEAFF. The CDR3, as DNA: TGTGCCAGTAGTTGGGGGCAGTTGAACACTGAAGCTTTCTTT.

Remarks on this clone: The same CDR3 is also encoded by other DNA sequences in this sample. This sequence joins TRBV20-1 and TRBJ2-7; unclear D gene. Germline V CDR1 and CDR2: DFQATT, SNEGSKA (reference sequence). V was pared by 3 bases and J by 1 base, with 4 bases between. This CDR3 contains 11 residues. The CDR3: CSASPSYEQYF. In nucleotides, the CDR3 is TGCAGTGCTAGCCCTTCCTACGAGCAGTACTTC.

The J gene is TRBJ1-1, the V gene TRBV10-1, with D possibly being TRBD1 (6 bases). The germline V gene encodes CDR1 WNHNN and CDR2 SYGVQD (reference sequence). Trimming shortened V by 6 bases and J by 6 bases, and 17 bases separated the two germline ends. The CDR3 consists of 14 residues. The CDR3 reads CASSPGQASAEAFF. In DNA form, the CDR3 reads TGCGCCAGCAGCCCGGGACAAGCTTCGGCTGAAGCTTTCTTT.

This clone occurred a few times. The chain couples TRBV11-2 to TRBJ1-2, with no clear D. CDR3 length: 15 amino acids. Looked up from germline, CDR1 is SGHAT and CDR2 is FQNNGV. The V end was cut by 2 bases, the J end by 0 bases, with 10 bases between. CDR3 DNA: TGTGCCAGCAGCTTACGGGCAGACACTAACTATGGCTACACCTTC. Its protein is CASSLRADTNYGYTF.

V is TRBV7-3 and J is TRBJ2-7; D is undetermined. V was cut by 3 bases and J by 5 bases, with 11 bases left in between. The CDR3 runs to 13 residues. Germline lookup yields CDR1 SGHTA and CDR2 FQGTGA. The CDR3 DNA sequence: TGTGCCAGCAGCTTGAAAGGAGACCACGAGCAGTACTTC. Its protein is CASSLKGDHEQYF.